This TCR beta chain is drawn from a study of T cell repertoires in cytomegalovirus infection. Study as a whole: Matching HLA type, along with CMV infection, was indicated by public TCR beta signatures.

Study-wide points: CMV-specific HLA-C-restricted TCR beta clonotypes dominated the ex vivo response. The cumulative frequency of public TCR beta families distinguished individuals who carried CMV together with the relevant HLA.

As to this clonotype: Its target is unknown.

TCRdb processed the reads anew with MiXCR; each CDR3 protein has one entry. The table includes 450,000 to 650,000 distinct CDR3 sequences, around a quarter detected once. This receptor was taken from a human donor in good health (CMV status not recorded). Some clones in this sample may be carry-over from other donors' samples. Sequencing was carried out using PBMCs.

CDR3 amino acids: CASSSRPLALNEQYF. CDR3 sequence (DNA): TGTGCCAGCAGTTCTCGTCCACTAGCGTTAAACGAGCAGTACTTC. The chain couples TRBV6-5 to TRBJ2-7; 7 bases agree with TRBD2. With 4 bases clipped from V and 5 bases from J, the junction kept 11 bases outside the gene matches. CDR3 length: 15 amino acids. The germline V gene encodes CDR1 MNHEY and CDR2 SVGAGI.